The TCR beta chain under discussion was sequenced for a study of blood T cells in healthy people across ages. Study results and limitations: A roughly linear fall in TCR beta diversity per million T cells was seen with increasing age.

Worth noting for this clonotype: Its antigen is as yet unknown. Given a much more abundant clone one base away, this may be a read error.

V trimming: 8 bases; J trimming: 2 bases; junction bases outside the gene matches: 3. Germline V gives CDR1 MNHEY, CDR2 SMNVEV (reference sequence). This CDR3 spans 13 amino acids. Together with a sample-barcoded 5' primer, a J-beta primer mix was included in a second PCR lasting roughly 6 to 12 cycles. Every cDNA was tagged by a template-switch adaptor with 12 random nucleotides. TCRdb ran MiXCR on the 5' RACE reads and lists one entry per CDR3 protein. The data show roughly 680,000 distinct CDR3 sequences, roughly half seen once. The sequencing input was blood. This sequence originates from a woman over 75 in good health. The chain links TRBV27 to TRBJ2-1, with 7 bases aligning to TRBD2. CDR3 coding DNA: TGTGCCAGCGCGGGGGAGCCCTACAATGAGCAGTTCTTC. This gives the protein CASAGEPYNEQFF.